This T cell receptor (beta chain) emerged from a study of T cell responses to AZD1222 COVID-19 vaccine (dated by TCRdb to 2020 to 2022). Describing the broader study: A total of roughly 240 trial participants underwent TCR sequencing, of whom 200 to 220 received two doses of AZD1222 and some 26 received two doses of the MenACWY control vaccine. Trial participants were enrolled by age into 18-55, 56-69 and 70-plus year subgroups, with 148, 28 and 57 TCR-sequenced participants respectively. Broad study findings and their caveats: A significant rise in spike-specific TCR breadth and depth was observed after two AZD1222 doses relative to day 0 and relative to MenACWY recipients. CD4 TCRs associated with the vaccine covered the entire spike protein, and the dominant responses were in regions 160-218 and 743-854. Most participants were white British and females outnumbered males, and the authors suggested that clonal diversity may have been underestimated. Only a handful of AZD1222 recipients were SARS-CoV-2 seropositive at baseline, limiting conclusions about previously exposed vaccinees. In the small 56-69-year group, the increase in depth fell short of significance, most likely because of low power. Because no samples from the day 14 peak response were available, repertoires could be characterized only after the peak T cell response. Reportedly, almost half of the unique spike-specific TCRs recognized epitopes lying outside the regions that are mutated in the B.1.351 and B.1.1.7 variants.

Sample time point, as interpreted from the label and publication: about 28 days (+/-7) after the second vaccine dose. AZD1222 recipients with second doses at about 4 weeks or about 12 weeks were pooled, because spike-specific TCR depth and breadth did not differ between schedules. Vaccinee samples came from UK trials COV001 and COV002, including a single-blind randomized controlled phase 2/3 trial of AZD1222 (ChAdOx1 nCoV-19) in healthy adults. Trial participant PBMC samples were collected at day 0 and day 28 after the second dose for TCRbeta chain sequencing. The CDR3 regions of human TCRbeta chains were analyzed by immunosequencing. The study's own analysis went as follows. TCRs in the repertoires were compared against a reference library of SARS-CoV-2-specific TCRs that had been generated with the MIRA antigen-specificity platform. Breadth meant the fraction of unique TCRs that were SARS-CoV-2-associated, whereas depth meant the fraction of total T cells that were SARS-CoV-2-associated. Using the MIRA data, each spike-specific TCR was mapped to the spike region that the TCR reacts to and placed in a CD4 or CD8 class. Log10-transformed breadth and depth values were compared by one-way ANOVA with Sidak's multiple comparisons tests. This is the immuneACCESS table as TCRdb keeps it, with only in-frame sequences that have V and J called. A part of the clones is gone; compared with another copy, unresolved V genes explain less than half, and the rest is unexplained. The V and J calls and clone size come from that table; D and trimming were worked out from the DNA. The table for this sample lists 78,000 or so clones; around three quarters of them were counted only once. The ten top clones hold around 45% of the sample.

V loses 0 bases of germline sequence and J loses 7 bases, and the interval between the two ends is 13 bases. Looking up the germline V gene yields CDR1 LGHNA and CDR2 YSLEER. The cysteine opens and the phenylalanine closes a CDR3 of 15 amino acids. The retained sequence is limited to the CDR3, 45 bases, with the frame set at the first base. For this clone: The target of this receptor is not known. Per-nucleotide qualities are absent, and no much larger clonotype sits a single base away.

The input for sequencing was peripheral blood, taken 28 days after the second AZD1222 dose. The rearrangement combines TRBV4-3 with TRBJ2-1; TRBD1 is a possible D gene, resting on 5 matching bases. This receptor was obtained from an adult who received the AZD1222 COVID-19 vaccine. Read as DNA, the sequence is TGCGCCAGCAGCCAAGATTGGCAGGGAAAGAATGAGCAGTTCTTC. Its amino acids are CASSQDWQGKNEQFF.